The following is a TCR beta chain sequence with its context. The antigen remains unidentified. The CDR3 totals 15 residues. The germline CDR1 and CDR2 sequences are SGHRS and YFSETQ. The ends were cut back, 0 bases at V and 0 bases at J, with 10 bases in the middle. The source of the sample is a study of CD8+ T cells in alopecia areata. General study findings and limits: Amid tofacitinib therapy, many expanded lesional clones stayed present in scalp and blood. Normal scalp had lower clonality than lesional scalp, with alopecia totalis/universalis lesions showing this most strongly.

As for treatment: oral pan-JAK inhibitor, 5-10 mg twice daily. Following RNA extraction, reverse transcription yielded cDNA that acted as the sequencing template. Measured with immunoSEQ multiplex PCR; TCRdb has only the in-frame clones, and not every one. Among approximately 180,000 clones listed, about 61% were seen once. The clonotype was recovered from a human donor with alopecia areata. The starting material was CD4+ T cells sorted from blood, obtained at approximately week 56, from a patient treated with tofacitinib. The chain recombines TRBV5-1 with TRBJ2-7, with D possibly TRBD1 on 5 matching bases. The CDR3 coding sequence is TGCGCCAGCAGCTTGGACAGGTTTAACTCCTACGAGCAGTACTTC. Residues: CASSLDRFNSYEQYF.